Below are 22 T cell receptor beta chains sequenced from a single sample in a study of T cells in Graves' hyperthyroidism and ophthalmopathy (dated by TCRdb to about 2019). The library relied on multiplex PCR. Sequenced on an Illumina HiSeq 2000. The TCR beta CDR3 regions were amplified from RNA transcripts. For the first round of RT-PCR on the TCR CDR3, the HTBI primer set was used together with the Qiagen OneStep RT-PCR kit. TCRdb reprocessed the public reads (quality trimming at Q25 with fastp, clone calling with MiXCR) and kept in-frame beta chains. Each CDR3 protein gets just one entry, which takes the most common genes and DNA from the rows behind it. The sample yields about 570,000 distinct CDR3 sequences; around 45% were counted once. Of the sample, roughly 19% is held by the ten largest clones. Sequenced material: peripheral blood or thyroid tissue (not recorded which). The receptors shown here come from an adult woman with Graves' disease, either hyperthyroidism or ophthalmopathy (not recorded which).

This chain connects TRBV20-1 to TRBJ1-2, with 9 bases matching TRBD1. Germline loops: CDR1 DFQATT, CDR2 SNEGSKA (reference sequence). V trimming: 4 bases; J trimming: 7 bases; junction bases outside the gene matches: 4. This CDR3 is 12 amino acids long. In DNA form, the CDR3 reads TGCAGTGCTACAAGACAGGGGGGTGGCTACACCTTC. Its translation: CSATRQGGGYTF.

The chain has TRBV29-1 and TRBJ1-2, with D maybe TRBD1 (6 bases). Trimming left V 6 bases short and J 2 bases short, with 10 bases between. CDR1 is SQVTM, CDR2 ANQGSEA, per germline. The CDR3 is 12 amino acids. CDR3 DNA: TGCAGCGTAGACGGACAGAACTATGGCTACACCTTC. Translated, it gives CSVDGQNYGYTF.

The rearrangement links TRBV20-1 to TRBJ1-2; perhaps TRBD1 as D (6 bases). This CDR3 has 15 residues. The germline V and J ends were trimmed by 3 bases and 1 base, with 15 bases remaining between them. CDR1 DFQATT and CDR2 SNEGSKA come from the germline V gene (reference sequence). The CDR3 here is CSARETGPLNYGYTF. CDR3 sequence (DNA): TGCAGTGCTAGGGAGACAGGCCCTCTTAACTATGGCTACACCTTC.

In this sample, this clonotype turned up once. Its ends do not fully match the called genes, so a read error is possible. The V and J genes are TRBV5-1 and TRBJ2-7; possibly TRBD1 or TRBD2 for D (6 bases each). Per the germline V gene, CDR1 is SGHRS and CDR2 is YFSETQ. CDR3 length: 14 residues. Written as DNA, the CDR3 is TGCGCCAGCAGCTTGAATACGGGGGCAGGCGGCAGGGACTTC. Translation: CASSLNTGAGGRDF.

This clonotype was seen ten or more times. V gene TRBV20-1 combines with J gene TRBJ1-5, with D unresolved. Germline V gene sequence: CDR1 DFQATT, CDR2 SNEGSKA (reference sequence). Trimming shortened V by 6 bases and J by 2 bases, and 8 bases separated the two germline ends. There are 12 residues in the CDR3. CDR3 in amino acids: CSAARGNQPQHF. The CDR3 region has the DNA TGCAGTGCCGCCCGGGGCAATCAGCCCCAGCATTTT.

The CDR3 coding sequence is TGTGCCAGCAGCTTCCACAGAGGGAGCTACGAGCAGTACTTC. It codes for CASSFHRGSYEQYF. The chain carries TRBV7-2 and TRBJ2-7, with D tentatively TRBD2 (5 bases). Germline values: CDR1 SGHTA, CDR2 FQGNSA. V lost 3 bases and J 3 bases, leaving 12 bases between the germline ends. CDR3 size: 14 residues.

This clonotype showed up just a few times. The chain has TRBV30 and TRBJ2-7; 8 positions agree with TRBD2. The germline CDR1 and CDR2 sequences are GTSNPN and SVGIG (reference sequence). This CDR3 is 13 amino acids long. V lost 6 bases to trimming and J lost 2 bases; unmatched junction nucleotides: 6. Here the CDR3 reads CACPGGRAYEQYF. For the CDR3, the DNA is TGTGCCTGCCCGGGGGGGAGGGCCTACGAGCAGTACTTC.

The chain has TRBV15 and TRBJ1-5; 9 nucleotides agree with TRBD1. The junction had 20 bases not matched to a gene; V was cut back by 3 bases and J by 5 bases. CDR1 and CDR2 (germline): LNHNV, YYDKDF (reference sequence). This CDR3 has 20 residues. Written as DNA, the CDR3 is TGTGCCACCAGCAGGGAACAGGGGGGACAGGGTCCATCATCGGATCAGCCCCAGCATTTT. The encoded protein is CATSREQGGQGPSSDQPQHF.

The V call is TRBV11-3, the J call TRBJ2-6, with D perhaps assigned TRBD1 or TRBD2 (5 bases each). This CDR3 spans 16 amino acids. V was cut by 0 bases and J by 4 bases, with 10 bases left in between. The germline CDR1 and CDR2 sequences are SGHNT and YENEEA. The CDR3 region is CASSLDGGSGANVLTF. In nucleotides, the CDR3 is TGTGCCAGCAGCTTAGATGGGGGTTCCGGGGCCAACGTCCTGACTTTC. The whole variable domain, remainder taken from reference TRBV11-3 and TRBJ2-6, is EAGVVQSPRYKIIEKKQPVAFWCNPISGHNTLYWYLQNLGQGPELLIRYENEEAVDDSQLPKDRFSAERLKGVDSTLKIQPAELGDSAVYLCASSLDGGSGANVLTFGAGSRLTVL.

The rearrangement uses TRBV10-1 and TRBJ1-1; 8 bases are a match to TRBD1. Germline V lookup: CDR1 WNHNN, CDR2 SYGVQD (reference sequence). The CDR3 sequence is 14 residues long. V dropped 0 bases and J dropped 10; count of bases not matched to a gene: 7. CDR3 sequence: CASSESRVDRGAFF. CDR3 nucleotides: TGCGCCAGCAGTGAGTCCCGAGTAGACAGGGGAGCTTTCTTT.

CDR3 region: CASSVDGRGLETQYF. Written as DNA, the CDR3 is TGTGCCAGCAGCGTTGATGGCAGGGGGCTTGAGACCCAGTACTTC. This chain connects TRBV7-9 to TRBJ2-5; the match to TRBD1 covers 8 bases. The CDR3 runs to 15 residues. V was pared by 5 bases and J by 5 bases, with 10 bases of the junction left unmatched. CDR1 and CDR2 (germline): SEHNR, FQNEAQ (reference sequence). Complete variable domain (other parts from reference TRBV7-9 and TRBJ2-5): DTGVSQNPRHKITKRGQNVTFRCDPISEHNRLYWYRQTLGQGPEFLTYFQNEAQLEKSRLLSDRFSAERPKGSFSTLEIQRTEQGDSAMYLCASSVDGRGLETQYFGPGTRLLVL.

This clonotype was recorded at least ten times. The chain has TRBV2 and TRBJ1-6; D is uncertain. Deletions cut 6 bases from V and 9 bases from J, with 21 bases between. Germline loops: CDR1 SNHLY, CDR2 FYNNEI. The CDR3 sequence is 16 residues long. This chain's CDR3 is CASSPLDGARFSPLHF. CDR3 nucleotides: TGTGCCAGCAGCCCTCTTGACGGAGCGAGATTTTCACCCCTCCACTTT.

This clonotype is a singleton in its sample. The chain combines TRBV19 with TRBJ1-5, with D unclear. Germline V lookup: CDR1 LNHDA, CDR2 SQIVND (reference sequence). Trimming stripped 3 bases from V and 7 bases from J, with 13 bases between. The CDR3 has 14 amino acids. DNA for the CDR3: TGTGCCAGTAGTATGCCCGGGGTTGGACAGCCCCAGCATTTT. Its protein product is CASSMPGVGQPQHF.

On this clonotype itself: One junction end does not reproduce the germline sequence, and a read error may be involved. The gene calls are TRBV19 and TRBJ2-6; D is possibly TRBD2 (6 bases). Germline CDR1 LNHDA, CDR2 SQIVND (reference sequence). The CDR3 runs to 15 residues. The CDR3 coding sequence is TGTGCCAGTAGTATCCTCGGTGGCGGGGCCTACGTCCTGACTTTC. As protein: CASSILGGGAYVLTF. Supplemented by reference TRBV19 and TRBJ2-6, the full variable domain reads DGGITQSPKYLFRKEGQNVTLSCEQNLNHDAMYWYRQDPGQGLRLIYYSQIVNDFQKGDIAEGYSVSREKKESFPLTVTSAQKNPTAFYLCASSILGGGAYVLTFGAGSRLTVL.

The table lists this clonotype with a few counts. This chain joins TRBV24-1 and TRBJ1-5; D remains unclear. V was shortened by 5 bases and J by 0 bases, with 7 bases between the two germline ends. The CDR3 contains 14 residues. Looked up from germline, CDR1 is KGHDR and CDR2 is SFDVKD. CDR3 protein: CATSVGNSNQPQHF. For the CDR3, the DNA is TGTGCCACCAGTGTGGGCAATAGCAATCAGCCCCAGCATTTT.

This clonotype was detected only a few times. The rearrangement joins TRBV29-1 to TRBJ1-2; D is ambiguous. This CDR3 has 12 amino acids. V was pared by 7 bases and J by 8 bases, with 17 bases between. Germline CDR1 reads SQVTM; CDR2 reads ANQGSEA. The CDR3: CSAWSDPIGYTF. CDR3 DNA sequence: TGCAGCGCTTGGTCCGACCCTATCGGCTACACCTTC.

This clonotype came up many times. The V and J genes are TRBV11-2 and TRBJ1-1; unclear D gene. This CDR3 contains 12 residues. Trimming left V 5 bases short and J 6 bases short, with 10 bases between. Germline V gene sequence: CDR1 SGHAT, CDR2 FQNNGV. CDR3 sequence reads: CASSVGPPEAFF. The CDR3 DNA sequence: TGTGCCAGCAGCGTCGGGCCCCCTGAAGCTTTCTTT.

J is TRBJ1-2 and V is TRBV7-2; unclear D gene. The CDR3 is 13 residues long. The germline CDR1 and CDR2 sequences are SGHTA and FQGNSA. V lost 1 base, J lost 12 bases, and 15 bases lay in between. Here the CDR3 reads CASSLDTISGNTF. CDR3 nucleotide sequence: TGTGCCAGCAGCTTAGACACGATCTCTGGAAACACCTTC.

This clonotype was detected many times. The V call is TRBV28, the J call TRBJ1-4; D not certain. The V end lost 3 bases, the J end lost 11 bases, and 16 bases lay between the germline ends. The germline V gene has CDR1 MDHEN and CDR2 SYDVKM. CDR3 length equals 14 residues. DNA for the CDR3: TGTGCCAGCAGTTTTCCCCAGCCTCCATTGAAACTGTTTTTT. Protein: CASSFPQPPLKLFF.

Ten or more counts support this clonotype. J is TRBJ1-5 and V is TRBV20-1, with a possible D match to TRBD1 (6 bases). V gave up 4 bases and J gave up 7 bases, with 14 bases separating them. Germline-derived CDR1 and CDR2 are DFQATT and SNEGSKA (reference sequence). The length of the CDR3 is 13 residues. Here the CDR3 reads CSAIRQGRQPQHF. The CDR3 DNA sequence: TGCAGTGCTATTAGGCAGGGGAGACAGCCCCAGCATTTT.

This clonotype was seen at least ten times. The chain carries TRBV11-2 and TRBJ2-7; TRBD1 or TRBD2 may be the D gene (5 bases each). The CDR3 is 17 residues long. The V end was cut by 5 bases, the J end by 3 bases, with 23 bases between. From germline, CDR1 is SGHAT and CDR2 FQNNGV. The CDR3 nucleotides are TGTGCCAGCAGCCCTCATGTGAGGGACGCAAGGATCTACGAGCAGTACTTC. Encoded protein: CASSPHVRDARIYEQYF. The full variable domain, with the rest looked up from reference TRBV11-2 and TRBJ2-7, is EAGVAQSPRYKIIEKRQSVAFWCNPISGHATLYWYQQILGQGPKLLIQFQNNGVVDDSQLPKDRFSAERLKGVDSTLKIQPAKLEDSAVYLCASSPHVRDARIYEQYFGPGTRLTVT.

This clonotype came up many times. This chain joins TRBV4-1 and TRBJ1-2, with 8 bases lining up with TRBD1. Germline values: CDR1 MGHRA, CDR2 YSYEKL. This CDR3 contains 15 residues. The V gene end was trimmed by 5 bases and the J gene end by 5 bases; junction bases not matched to a gene: 10. CDR3 in DNA: TGCGCCAGCAGCTCCAGCGGGACAGGAGTTTATGGCTACACCTTC. It translates to CASSSSGTGVYGYTF.